This is a list of T cell receptor beta chains from one sample in a study of CD8 T cells in Susac syndrome. Using its own MiXCR run on the immunoSEQ multiplex PCR reads, TCRdb lists one record per CDR3 protein. The profile shows under 150,000 distinct CDR3 sequences, around 95% of them singletons. Sequencing was done on a sample of CD4+ T cells from PBMCs. All receptors derive from a human donor with Susac syndrome. Each CDR3 is given with its conserved first and last residue. A D gene is named only where the DNA matches it firmly. Rows give clone size only sometimes, using once, few, many, or a class for an expanded clone.

>TRBV20-1|TRBJ2-5|.|.
CSASIAQETQYF
TGCAGTGCTAGCATAGCCCAAGAGACCCAGTACTTC
>TRBV15|TRBJ2-3|TRBD2|.
CATSGRGGLTDTQYF
TGTGCCACCAGCGGGCGGGGGGGCCTTACAGATACGCAGTATTTT
>TRBV29-1|TRBJ2-7|.|.
CSVTRVLSQDEQYF
TGCAGCGTTACCAGGGTCTTGTCTCAGGACGAGCAGTACTTC
>TRBV15|TRBJ2-3|.|few
CATSRVGRHRTDTQYF
TGTGCCACCAGCAGAGTCGGGCGACACCGCACAGATACGCAGTATTTT
>TRBV29-1|TRBJ2-5|.|.
CSVGAGQEAQYF
TGCAGCGTTGGTGCGGGGCAAGAGGCCCAGTACTTC
>TRBV2|TRBJ2-1|.|.
CARGAVEQFF
TGTGCCAGGGGGGCCGTTGAGCAGTTCTTC
>TRBV12-3/TRBV12-4|TRBJ1-5|.|once
CASSLRQFNQPQHF
TGTGCCAGCAGTTTACGACAGTTCAATCAGCCCCAGCATTTT
>TRBV20-1|TRBJ1-1|.|.
CSARTGTEAFF
TGCAGTGCTAGAACTGGCACTGAAGCTTTCTTT
>TRBV7-2|TRBJ2-3|TRBD2|.
CASSFEAGLSTDTQYF
TGTGCCAGCAGCTTCGAAGCGGGACTAAGCACAGATACGCAGTATTTT
>TRBV4-1|TRBJ2-7|.|.
CASSQDRGSWTYEQYF
TGCGCCAGCAGCCAAGATCGGGGGTCCTGGACCTACGAGCAGTACTTC
>TRBV3-1|TRBJ1-1|.|.
CASSHNRRGEAFF
TGTGCCAGCAGCCACAACCGTAGGGGCGAAGCTTTCTTT
>TRBV15|TRBJ2-2|TRBD2|.
CATLAANTGELFF
TGTGCCACACTAGCGGCGAACACCGGGGAGCTGTTTTTT
>TRBV23-1|TRBJ2-7|TRBD1|.
CASRLRIKRTGPSEQYF
TGCGCCAGCAGACTCAGGATTAAGCGGACAGGTCCTTCCGAGCAGTACTTC
>TRBV9|TRBJ1-1|TRBD1|.
CASSSQGTEAFF
TGTGCCAGCAGCTCACAGGGGACTGAAGCTTTCTTT
>TRBV29-1|TRBJ2-4|.|.
CSVAVTGAHDIQYF
TGCAGCGTTGCCGTAACTGGGGCCCACGACATTCAGTACTTC
>TRBV29-1|TRBJ2-4|.|once
CSVPKGVGNIQYF
TGCAGCGTCCCAAAGGGGGTGGGGAACATTCAGTACTTC
>TRBV6-2/TRBV6-3|TRBJ2-5|.|.
CASSYTRETQYF
TGTGCCAGCAGTTACACACGAGAGACCCAGTACTTC
>TRBV9|TRBJ1-5|TRBD1|.
CASSPHGGSSPGGNQPQHF
TGTGCCAGCAGCCCCCATGGGGGTTCATCCCCAGGGGGTAATCAGCCCCAGCATTTT
>TRBV9|TRBJ2-2|.|.
CASDIGRTNTGELFF
TGTGCCAGCGATATCGGGAGAACAAACACCGGGGAGCTGTTTTTT
>TRBV12-3/TRBV12-4|TRBJ2-5|.|.
CASSAASVGETQYF
TGTGCCAGCAGTGCCGCTAGTGTCGGCGAGACCCAGTACTTC
>TRBV5-1|TRBJ2-4|.|.
CASSLEAGAKNIQYF
TGCGCCAGCAGCTTGGAAGCGGGAGCCAAAAACATTCAGTACTTC
>TRBV18|TRBJ1-1|.|.
CASGRDTQNTEAFF
TGTGCCAGTGGGCGGGACACCCAGAACACTGAAGCTTTCTTT
>TRBV10-3|TRBJ2-1|TRBD2|.
CAISERGGNNEQFF
TGTGCCATCAGTGAGCGGGGGGGTAACAATGAGCAGTTCTTC
>TRBV5-1|TRBJ1-2|TRBD1|.
CASSSGQGNYGYTF
TGCGCCAGCAGCTCCGGACAGGGAAACTATGGCTACACCTTC
>TRBV13|TRBJ1-1|.|.
CASSRRGFEAFF
TGTGCCAGCAGCCGAAGGGGTTTTGAAGCTTTCTTT
>TRBV20-1|TRBJ1-2|TRBD1|.
CSARDRGVDYGYTF
TGCAGTGCAAGGGACAGGGGGGTTGACTATGGCTACACCTTC
>TRBV12-3/TRBV12-4|TRBJ2-2|.|.
CASSPQRQELFF
TGTGCCAGCAGTCCACAACGTCAGGAGCTGTTTTTT
>TRBV5-4|TRBJ2-2|TRBD1|.
CASSRDRGTGGTGELFF
TGTGCCAGCAGCCGGGACAGGGGTACGGGCGGCACCGGGGAGCTGTTTTTT
>TRBV2|TRBJ2-4|.|once
CASSEAAKNIQYF
TGTGCCAGCAGTGAAGCAGCCAAAAACATTCAGTACTTC
>TRBV7-9|TRBJ2-5|.|.
CASSLAESRQETQYF
TGTGCCAGCAGCTTAGCGGAAAGCCGGCAAGAGACCCAGTACTTC
>TRBV5-1|TRBJ2-2|.|.
CASSPTGNTGELFF
TGCGCCAGCAGCCCGACAGGGAACACCGGGGAGCTGTTTTTT
>TRBV2|TRBJ2-5|TRBD2|.
CASKGGSVQETQYF
TGTGCCAGCAAGGGAGGGTCTGTACAAGAGACCCAGTACTTC
>TRBV12-3/TRBV12-4|TRBJ2-6|TRBD2|.
CASASGRGSGANVLTF
TGTGCCAGCGCAAGCGGGAGGGGATCTGGGGCCAACGTCCTGACTTTC
>TRBV4-2|TRBJ2-7|.|.
CASSQEAWFSYEQYF
TGTGCCAGCAGCCAAGAGGCATGGTTCTCCTACGAGCAGTACTTC
>TRBV14|TRBJ1-1|.|.
CASSQDVHRAEAFF
TGTGCCAGCAGCCAAGACGTCCATCGGGCTGAAGCTTTCTTT
>TRBV4-1|TRBJ2-7|.|.
CASSRGGALEQYF
TGCGCCAGCAGCCGAGGGGGGGCGTTAGAGCAGTACTTC
>TRBV9|TRBJ1-4|.|once
CASSVGVTNEKLFF
TGTGCCAGCAGCGTGGGGGTTACTAATGAAAAACTGTTTTTT
>TRBV7-2|TRBJ2-2|TRBD1|.
CASSAQTGFPGELFF
TGTGCCAGCAGCGCGCAGACAGGGTTCCCCGGGGAGCTGTTTTTT
>TRBV2|TRBJ2-3|TRBD2|.
CASSVDSGSTSDTQYF
TGTGCCAGCAGTGTTGATAGCGGGAGTACCTCAGATACGCAGTATTTT
>TRBV28|TRBJ1-1|.|.
CASSLGTGRTNTEAFF
TGTGCCAGCAGTTTAGGAACAGGGCGAACTAACACTGAAGCTTTCTTT
>TRBV4-2|TRBJ1-1|.|.
CASSQRTYLGDTEAFF
TGTGCCAGCAGCCAGAGGACCTACCTAGGGGACACTGAAGCTTTCTTT
>TRBV11-1|TRBJ2-2|TRBD2|.
CASSLAIAGGTNYRATGELFF
TGTGCCAGCAGCTTAGCGATAGCGGGAGGAACCAATTACCGGGCCACCGGGGAGCTGTTTTTT
>TRBV4-1|TRBJ2-5|.|.
CASSQGRNSQRETQYF
TGCGCCAGCAGCCAAGGTCGGAATTCTCAGAGGGAGACCCAGTACTTC
>TRBV12-3/TRBV12-4|TRBJ2-1|.|.
CASSLQGTYNEQFF
TGTGCCAGCAGTTTACAGGGGACTTACAATGAGCAGTTCTTC
>TRBV9|TRBJ2-3|TRBD1|.
CASSPHSRGRAPDTQYF
TGTGCCAGCAGCCCCCACTCGAGGGGGCGAGCACCAGATACGCAGTATTTT
>TRBV5-6|TRBJ1-2|.|.
CASSKTGATEANYGYTF
TGTGCCAGCAGCAAAACCGGTGCGACGGAAGCTAACTATGGCTACACCTTC
>TRBV3-1|TRBJ2-1|TRBD2|.
CASSQGGTSEFF
TGTGCCAGCAGCCAAGGAGGGACTAGTGAGTTCTTC